This passage covers 28 T cell receptor beta chains from one sample sequenced in a study of blood T cells in healthy people across ages. It was with a sample-barcoded 5' primer and a J-beta primer mix that a second PCR of roughly 7 to 12 cycles was run. One entry per CDR3 protein results from TCRdb running MiXCR on the 5' RACE reads. The sample has around 1,500,000 distinct CDR3 sequences, roughly 40% seen once; the top ten hold under 8%. The source material was blood. These receptors were obtained from a woman between 18 and 29 years old in good health.

The chain combines TRBV7-2 with TRBJ2-3; D uncertain. The CDR3 contains 13 residues. The germline gives CDR1 SGHTA, CDR2 FQGNSA. V was trimmed by 5 bases and J by 7 bases, leaving 13 bases between them. The CDR3 coding sequence is TGTGCCAGCAGCGCAAAAGTGAGTTATACGCAGTATTTT. This sequence encodes CASSAKVSYTQYF. Filled out from reference TRBV7-2 and TRBJ2-3, the complete variable domain reads GAGVSQSPSNKVTEKGKDVELRCDPISGHTALYWYRQSLGQGLEFLIYFQGNSAPDKSGLPSDRFSAERTGGSVSTLTIQRTQQEDSAVYLCASSAKVSYTQYFGPGTRLTVL.

A few counts support this clonotype. J is TRBJ2-1 and V is TRBV3-1; D is perhaps TRBD1 (5 bases). The CDR3 sequence is 15 residues long. CDR1 and CDR2 from the germline V gene are LGHDT and YNNKEL (reference sequence). Trimming stripped 0 bases from V and 6 bases from J, with 12 bases between. The CDR3 DNA follows: TGTGCCAGCAGCCAAGATTCCCGTAGGGGCAATGAGCAGTTCTTC. Its protein product is CASSQDSRRGNEQFF.

V usage is TRBV4-2 and J usage is TRBJ2-7, with 9 bases matching TRBD2. Germline CDR1 and CDR2: LGHNA and YNFKEQ. The CDR3 consists of 15 residues. V gave up 6 bases and J gave up 2 bases; unmatched junction bases: 8. The CDR3 is CASSPSSGIPYEQYF. CDR3 bases: TGTGCCAGCAGTCCCTCTAGCGGGATTCCCTACGAGCAGTACTTC.

The chain carries TRBV20-1 and TRBJ2-3; 9 bases are shared with TRBD2. CDR3 size: 14 residues. CDR1 DFQATT and CDR2 SNEGSKA come from the germline V gene (reference sequence). CDR3 residues: CSLGSGLAEDTQYF. The DNA of the CDR3 is TGCAGCTTGGGATCGGGACTAGCTGAAGATACGCAGTATTTT.

This clonotype was counted ten times or more. This chain links TRBV6-2 or TRBV6-3 with TRBJ2-3; no clear D gene. Germline loops: CDR1 MNHEY, CDR2 SVGEGT. With 6 bases removed from V and 0 bases from J, the gap between germline ends came to 10 bases. The CDR3 is 14 residues long. CDR3 nucleotides: TGTGCCAGCAGGGACCCAGAGAGCACAGATACGCAGTATTTT. Protein product: CASRDPESTDTQYF.

This clonotype was detected a few times. The chain combines TRBV28 with TRBJ2-1; 7 bases line up with TRBD2. This CDR3 comprises 14 residues. Trimming removed 8 bases from V and 7 bases from J; junction bases left unmatched: 11. Germline V CDR1 and CDR2: MDHEN, SYDVKM. CDR3 in DNA: TGTGCCAGCTCTCCTGGCGGGAGTGGGAATGAGCAGTTCTTC. Protein product: CASSPGGSGNEQFF.

V is TRBV6-6 and J is TRBJ1-5; 8 bases agree with TRBD1. The CDR3 runs 17 residues. Trimming at V came to 4 bases and at J to 2 bases, leaving 10 bases not matched to a gene. The germline CDR1 and CDR2 sequences are MNHNY and SVGAGI (reference sequence). Here the CDR3 DNA reads TGTGCCAGCAGTTTAGGACAGGGCGAGGCTGGCAATCAGCCCCAGCATTTT. This codes for CASSLGQGEAGNQPQHF.

This clonotype was picked up a small number of times. The chain combines TRBV27 with TRBJ2-7; 8 bases line up with TRBD1. The CDR3 is made up of 16 amino acids. Trimming removed 4 bases from V and 2 bases from J; junction bases left unmatched: 10. Germline V lookup: CDR1 MNHEY, CDR2 SMNVEV (reference sequence). CDR3 nucleotides: TGTGCCAGCAGTTCAGCAACAGGGGGTCGGCCCTACGAGCAGTACTTC. It is translated as CASSSATGGRPYEQYF.

The chain links TRBV14 to TRBJ2-1, with D possibly TRBD2 on 5 matching bases. The CDR3 has 14 amino acids. V was shortened by 6 bases and J by 7 bases, with 16 bases between the two germline ends. Germline V CDR1 and CDR2: SGHDN, FVKESK. This chain's CDR3 is CASRDYAEWNEQFF. For the CDR3, the DNA is TGTGCCAGCAGAGACTATGCCGAGTGGAATGAGCAGTTCTTC.

This clonotype was seen a few times. V usage is TRBV5-1 and J usage is TRBJ1-1; a weak D match, TRBD1 (5 bases). The CDR3 contains 13 residues. Trimming pared 3 bases from V and 11 bases from J, leaving 17 bases between. Germline CDR1 SGHRS, CDR2 YFSETQ. The CDR3 DNA is TGCGCCAGCAGCTCGATCACCGGGACCGACGCTTTCTTT. Translating it yields CASSSITGTDAFF.

At least ten counts were recorded for this clonotype. The chain couples TRBV3-1 to TRBJ2-7; 10 bases agree with TRBD2. Germline CDR1 reads LGHDT; CDR2 reads YNNKEL (reference sequence). The CDR3 extends over 15 amino acids. Trimming took 4 bases from V and 2 from J; bases not matched to a gene: 5. CDR3 sequence (DNA): TGTGCCAGCAGCCCCCGGACTAGCGGAGCCTACGAGCAGTACTTC. Translated, it gives CASSPRTSGAYEQYF.

This clonotype was counted many times. The CDR3 DNA sequence: TGCGCCAGCAGCACTGGGACAGGGGGGAGAGAGACCCAGTACTTC. Translated, it gives CASSTGTGGRETQYF. The V gene is TRBV5-1, the J gene TRBJ2-5; 11 nucleotides line up with TRBD1. Germline CDR1 and CDR2: SGHRS and YFSETQ. This CDR3 has 15 residues. With V trimmed by 4 bases and J by 4 bases, 6 bases remained unmatched. Full variable domain (remainder filled in from reference TRBV5-1 and TRBJ2-5): KAGVTQTPRYLIKTRGQQVTLSCSPISGHRSVSWYQQTPGQGLQFLFEYFSETQRNKGNFPGRFSGRQFSNSRSEMNVSTLELGDSALYLCASSTGTGGRETQYFGPGTRLLVL.

In regard to this clonotype: One end of the junction varies from germline; a read error may be responsible. The CDR3: CTISPTEIVLVNTEAFF. The CDR3 DNA follows: TGTACCATCAGCCCGACAGAGATAGTATTAGTAAACACTGAAGCTTTCTTT. V is TRBV10-3 and J is TRBJ1-1, with D maybe TRBD1 (5 bases). CDR3 length: 17 amino acids. Germline CDR1 ENHRY, CDR2 SYGVKD.

This sequence joins TRBV20-1 and TRBJ2-3; 7 bases agree with TRBD2. This CDR3 contains 15 residues. Trimming at V came to 0 bases and at J to 7 bases, leaving 10 bases not matched to a gene. CDR1 is DFQATT, CDR2 SNEGSKA, per germline (reference sequence). CDR3 sequence: CSARDSGPQENTQYF. CDR3 sequence (DNA): TGCAGTGCTAGAGATAGCGGGCCTCAAGAGAATACGCAGTATTTT.

The V and J genes are TRBV29-1 and TRBJ1-1; 7 nucleotides match TRBD1. CDR1 and CDR2 (germline): SQVTM, ANQGSEA. The junction had 2 bases not matched to a gene; V was cut back by 0 bases and J by 4 bases. The CDR3 is 13 amino acids. In nucleotides, the CDR3 is TGCAGCGTTGAAGATCAGGGGGGCACTGAAGCTTTCTTT. Protein sequence: CSVEDQGGTEAFF.

The chain combines TRBV27 with TRBJ2-3; 10 positions match TRBD1. The CDR3 loop spans 13 amino acids. After removal of 6 bases from V and 5 bases from J, the junction contained 2 bases not matched to a gene. Germline CDR1 MNHEY, CDR2 SMNVEV (reference sequence). CDR3 loop: CASSGDRGDTQYF. The CDR3 DNA sequence: TGTGCCAGCAGCGGGGACAGGGGAGATACGCAGTATTTT.

The chain links TRBV5-6 to TRBJ2-3; maybe TRBD2 (5 bases). V was pared by 1 base and J by 2 bases, with 11 bases between. Germline V lookup: CDR1 SGHDT, CDR2 YYEEEE. CDR3 size: 15 residues. In DNA, the CDR3 is TGTGCCAGCAGCTTGTCCCTAGCCCCCACAGATACGCAGTATTTT. Translation: CASSLSLAPTDTQYF.

This clonotype was observed a handful of times. This chain links TRBV10-3 with TRBJ1-2; D is undetermined. The germline V and J ends were trimmed by 3 bases and 8 bases, with 13 bases remaining between them. CDR3 length: 13 amino acids. The germline V gene has CDR1 ENHRY and CDR2 SYGVKD. The CDR3 is CAISEAPDGGYTF. The CDR3 DNA is TGTGCCATCAGTGAAGCACCCGATGGGGGCTACACCTTC.

The rearrangement joins TRBV12-3 or TRBV12-4 to TRBJ1-4, with D possibly TRBD1 on 5 matching bases. The CDR3 sequence is 14 residues long. V was cut by 3 bases and J by 8 bases, with 13 bases left in between. In nucleotides, the CDR3 is TGTGCCAGCAGTTTCGTGGGGGGATGGGAAAAACTGTTTTTT. Translation: CASSFVGGWEKLFF.

With respect to this clonotype: Sequence at one end of the junction differs from germline and may be a read error. The chain has TRBV20-1 and TRBJ1-1, with a weak D call TRBD1 (6 bases). The CDR3 is 11 residues long. Germline-derived CDR1 and CDR2 are DFQATT and SNEGSKA (reference sequence). The CDR3 loop reads CSAPRGVVAFF. The CDR3 coding sequence is TGTAGTGCTCCCAGGGGAGTGGTAGCTTTCTTT.

The chain couples TRBV20-1 to TRBJ1-1; D is unresolved. Trimming stripped 3 bases from V and 3 bases from J, with 8 bases between. The V gene's germline CDR1 is DFQATT and CDR2 SNEGSKA (reference sequence). The CDR3 spans 12 residues. In nucleotides, the CDR3 is TGCAGTGCTAGGGTTAGAGACACTGAAGCTTTCTTT. Translated: CSARVRDTEAFF.

As DNA, the CDR3 is TGTGCCATCAGTGGACAGGGGGCCTACAATGAGCAGTTCTTC. Its translation is CAISGQGAYNEQFF. This sequence joins TRBV10-3 and TRBJ2-1; 9 bases fit TRBD1. V lost 4 bases and J lost 2; bases outside the gene matches: 0. Germline CDR1 reads ENHRY; CDR2 reads SYGVKD. The CDR3 extends over 14 amino acids.

J is TRBJ2-2 and V is TRBV7-9; 7 bases line up with TRBD2. V shed 5 bases, J shed 1 base, and the junction held 7 bases outside the gene matches. The germline V gene encodes CDR1 SEHNR and CDR2 FQNEAQ (reference sequence). This CDR3 has 16 amino acids. CDR3: CASSPIAGQNTGELFF. CDR3 DNA: TGTGCCAGCAGCCCCATAGCGGGTCAGAACACCGGGGAGCTGTTTTTT. Full variable domain (missing parts from reference TRBV7-9 and TRBJ2-2): DTGVSQNPRHKITKRGQNVTFRCDPISEHNRLYWYRQTLGQGPEFLTYFQNEAQLEKSRLLSDRFSAERPKGSFSTLEIQRTEQGDSAMYLCASSPIAGQNTGELFFGEGSRLTVL.

This rearrangement joins TRBV28 to TRBJ2-5; 10 bases are shared with TRBD2. The CDR3 is made up of 17 amino acids. Losses at the gene ends were 3 bases for V and 5 bases for J; bases not matched to a gene: 12. In germline, CDR1 is MDHEN, CDR2 SYDVKM. Here the CDR3 DNA reads TGTGCCAGCAGTTTGCTCCCATTAGCGGGGGGACGGGAGACCCAGTACTTC. Its translation: CASSLLPLAGGRETQYF.

This clonotype was observed a few times. V and J are TRBV6-5 and TRBJ2-7; D is perhaps TRBD2 (5 bases). V was clipped by 0 bases and J by 4 bases, with 10 bases between them. The CDR3 has 14 amino acids. Germline V gene lookup returns CDR1 MNHEY and CDR2 SVGAGI. CDR3 protein: CASSYSRAIYEQYF. CDR3 nucleotide sequence: TGTGCCAGCAGTTACTCGAGGGCTATATACGAGCAGTACTTC.

This sequence joins TRBV20-1 and TRBJ1-1, with 8 positions matching TRBD1. CDR3 length: 14 amino acids. V dropped 6 bases and J dropped 3; count of bases not matched to a gene: 9. The V gene's germline CDR1 is DFQATT and CDR2 SNEGSKA (reference sequence). CDR3 region: CSAPRTGRDTEAFF. For the CDR3, the DNA is TGCAGTGCCCCTCGGACAGGGCGGGACACTGAAGCTTTCTTT.

The rearrangement links TRBV5-5 to TRBJ1-2, with 8 bases fitting TRBD1. The length of the CDR3 is 17 residues. V dropped 4 bases and J dropped 5; count of bases not matched to a gene: 16. The germline CDR1 and CDR2 sequences are SGHKS and YYEKEE (reference sequence). The CDR3 DNA is TGTGCCAGCAGCCCTGGACAGGGTGGAGGTATGCTGTATGGCTACACCTTC. Protein: CASSPGQGGGMLYGYTF.

The rearrangement joins TRBV2 to TRBJ1-1; D remains unclear. The CDR3 loop spans 21 amino acids. CDR1 is SNHLY, CDR2 FYNNEI, per germline. V lost 4 bases and J lost 0, with 30 bases in between. The CDR3 spells CASSVLLPKMVPAEMNTEAFF. DNA of the CDR3: TGTGCCAGCAGTGTTCTTTTACCAAAAATGGTTCCCGCGGAAATGAACACTGAAGCTTTCTTT.